This entry is about one TCR beta chain. The data are from a study of blood T cell repertoires in COVID-19. Study as a whole: The study drew acute and convalescent COVID-19 samples from the United States, Italy and Spain. Sources were T cells, B-cell-depleted T cells, or PBMCs; the material itself was cDNA or gDNA.

This CDR3 has 12 amino acids. The V gene lost 3 bases and the J gene lost 12 bases, with 9 bases spanning the gap. As handled by the study authors: The assay estimated nucleated cells by amplifying reference gene primers. The table came from immunoSEQ multiplex PCR; TCRdb's copy has only in-frame clones and leaves some out. V, J and clone size are those of that table, while D and trimming were read from the DNA. The repertoire has 52,000 or so clones, roughly three quarters of them found once; the top ten carry around 21%. The sample was peripheral blood. This receptor was identified in a man between 45 and 60 years old with active or convalescent COVID-19. This chain uses TRBV12-3 or TRBV12-4 with TRBJ1-6; D is unclear. The CDR3 reads CASSFPSGPLHF. In nucleotides, the CDR3 is TGTGCCAGCAGTTTTCCCTCGGGACCCCTCCACTTT.